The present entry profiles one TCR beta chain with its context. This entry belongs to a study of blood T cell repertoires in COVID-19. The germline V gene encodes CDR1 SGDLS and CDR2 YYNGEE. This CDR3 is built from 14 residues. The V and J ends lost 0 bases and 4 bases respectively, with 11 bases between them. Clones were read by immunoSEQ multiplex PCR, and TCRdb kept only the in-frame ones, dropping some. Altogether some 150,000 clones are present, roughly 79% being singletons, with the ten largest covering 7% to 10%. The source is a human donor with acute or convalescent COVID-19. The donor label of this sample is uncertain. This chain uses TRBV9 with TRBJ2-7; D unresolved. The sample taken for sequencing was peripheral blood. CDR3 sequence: CASSVGPERYEQYF. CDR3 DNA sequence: TGTGCCAGCAGCGTAGGTCCCGAGAGATACGAGCAGTACTTC.